These 18 T cell receptor beta chains came from one sample sequenced in a study of vaccination effects on CD4 cells after COVID-19. What these receptors recognize is not known. Sequencing in the ViraFEST assay came after antigen-specific CD4+ T cells had been expanded with viral peptide pools, which were used to stimulate PBMC. A 10-day culture period preceded the isolation of CD4+ T cells. Every participant took two doses of the BNT162b2 or mRNA-1273 vaccine. Method: immunoSEQ multiplex PCR; TCRdb's copy keeps in-frame clones and lacks some. The repertoire holds 15,000 to 20,000 clones, with 75% to 80% as singletons. Sequencing used CD4+ T cells from PBMCs cultured with HCoV-NL63 spike peptides, obtained after COVID-19 vaccination. These receptors were obtained from a human donor who received a COVID-19 vaccine.

The chain combines TRBV11-2 with TRBJ2-1; D remains ambiguous. The length of the CDR3 is 14 residues. Trimming cost V 7 bases and J 2 bases, with 12 bases left between them. Germline V gene data show CDR1 as SGHAT and CDR2 as FQNNGV. This chain's CDR3 is CASNHRQAYNEQFF. In DNA form, the CDR3 reads TGTGCCAGCAACCATAGGCAGGCCTACAATGAGCAGTTCTTC. The variable domain in full, completed from reference TRBV11-2 and TRBJ2-1, reads EAGVAQSPRYKIIEKRQSVAFWCNPISGHATLYWYQQILGQGPKLLIQFQNNGVVDDSQLPKDRFSAERLKGVDSTLKIQPAKLEDSAVYLCASNHRQAYNEQFFGPGTRLTVL.

The genes are TRBV19 and TRBJ2-3, with 7 bases identical to TRBD2. The V gene's germline CDR1 is LNHDA and CDR2 SQIVND (reference sequence). The V segment lost 8 bases and the J segment 2 bases; nucleotides outside the gene matches: 7. The CDR3 consists of 14 residues. DNA of the CDR3: TGTGCCAGTGCGACTAGCAGATACACAGATACGCAGTATTTT. Translation gives CASATSRYTDTQYF.

This clone was recorded once. The chain couples TRBV19 to TRBJ1-6; 9 nucleotides align to TRBD1. Germline V lookup: CDR1 LNHDA, CDR2 SQIVND (reference sequence). The CDR3 consists of 17 residues. After removal of 6 bases from V and 11 bases from J, the junction contained 17 bases not matched to a gene. The CDR3 loop is CASRGEAGTGTWPPLHF. DNA for the CDR3: TGTGCCAGTAGGGGAGAGGCCGGGACAGGGACATGGCCACCCCTCCACTTT.

The V and J genes are TRBV14 and TRBJ2-3, with unresolved D. Germline loops: CDR1 SGHDN, CDR2 FVKESK. V was clipped by 1 base and J by 8 bases, with 10 bases between them. The CDR3 loop spans 13 amino acids. The CDR3 DNA sequence: TGTGCCAGCAGCCAAGCCTTGATTTCTACGCAGTATTTT. This sequence encodes CASSQALISTQYF.

The genes are TRBV19 and TRBJ1-5, with D unclear. CDR1 and CDR2 from the germline V gene are LNHDA and SQIVND (reference sequence). The ends were cut back, 6 bases at V and 1 base at J, with 7 bases in the middle. This CDR3 contains 13 residues. The CDR3 DNA follows: TGTGCCAGTAGCACAGCCAGCAATCAGCCCCAGCATTTT. The encoded protein is CASSTASNQPQHF.

The chain has TRBV5-8 and TRBJ1-4, with no clear D. The CDR3 totals 12 residues. V was pared by 0 bases and J by 6 bases, with 3 bases between. Germline CDR1 reads SGHTS; CDR2 reads YDEGEE. CDR3 sequence (DNA): TGTGCCAGCAGCTTGGGGGATGAAAAACTGTTTTTT. Translated: CASSLGDEKLFF.

The rearrangement joins TRBV7-2 to TRBJ1-1; D may be TRBD1 (6 bases). This CDR3 contains 16 residues. CDR1 SGHTA and CDR2 FQGNSA come from the germline V gene. V gave up 3 bases and J gave up 0 bases, with 14 bases separating them. CDR3 loop: CASSFGGGLVNTEAFF. In DNA, the CDR3 is TGTGCCAGCAGCTTCGGGGGGGGGCTGGTGAACACTGAAGCTTTCTTT.

J is TRBJ1-2 and V is TRBV2; 8 bases match TRBD1. CDR1 SNHLY and CDR2 FYNNEI come from the germline V gene. This CDR3 is 14 amino acids long. With V trimmed by 2 bases and J by 2 bases, 1 base remained unmatched. As DNA, the CDR3 is TGTGCCAGCAGTGAACAGGGGGCGAACTATGGCTACACCTTC. Protein product: CASSEQGANYGYTF. Based on the CDR3 plus reference TRBV2 and TRBJ1-2, the full variable domain is EPEVTQTPSHQVTQMGQEVILRCVPISNHLYFYWYRQILGQKVEFLVSFYNNEISEKSEIFDDQFSVERPDGSNFTLKIRSTKLEDSAMYFCASSEQGANYGYTFGSGTRLTVV.

This chain links TRBV4-1 with TRBJ1-1; D is ambiguous. Trimming cost V 4 bases and J 1 base, with 10 bases left between them. The CDR3 consists of 14 residues. CDR1 MGHRA and CDR2 YSYEKL come from the germline V gene. In DNA form, the CDR3 reads TGCGCCAGCAGCCTGGAACCGGCGAACACTGAAGCTTTCTTT. Translated: CASSLEPANTEAFF.

This clone was seen only once. The rearrangement joins TRBV15 to TRBJ2-5; TRBD2 matches 9 bases. The CDR3 has 14 residues. Germline CDR1 reads LNHNV; CDR2 reads YYDKDF (reference sequence). V shed 3 bases, J shed 3 bases, and the junction held 2 bases outside the gene matches. CDR3 in amino acids: CATSRGLAKETQYF. The CDR3 DNA sequence: TGTGCCACCAGCAGGGGACTAGCTAAAGAGACCCAGTACTTC.

This sequence joins TRBV2 and TRBJ2-5; 14 bases fit TRBD2. With 0 bases clipped from V and 4 bases from J, the junction kept 13 bases outside the gene matches. This CDR3 is built from 20 residues. The germline V gene encodes CDR1 SNHLY and CDR2 FYNNEI. The CDR3, as DNA: TGTGCCAGCAGTGAAGCGCTTCTGACTAGCGGGAGGGGGATTCTAGAGACCCAGTACTTC. It specifies CASSEALLTSGRGILETQYF.

This rearrangement joins TRBV7-3 to TRBJ2-5, with 8 bases matching TRBD2. V was clipped by 1 base and J by 7 bases; unmatched bases: 8. The CDR3 has 15 amino acids. Germline CDR1 is SGHTA and CDR2 is FQGTGA. The CDR3 coding sequence is TGTGCCAGCAGCTTAAATTCCGGGGGGGCTGGGACCCAGTACTTC. Protein: CASSLNSGGAGTQYF.

The chain employs TRBV4-1 and TRBJ2-3; 7 bases are a match to TRBD2. Germline V lookup: CDR1 MGHRA, CDR2 YSYEKL. The CDR3 contains 17 residues. V lost 3 bases, J lost 0 bases, and 9 bases stayed unmatched. This chain's CDR3 is CASSQGWVLASTDTQYF. The CDR3 DNA follows: TGCGCCAGCAGCCAGGGTTGGGTACTAGCGAGCACAGATACGCAGTATTTT.

This chain connects TRBV9 to TRBJ2-7; 10 bases map to TRBD1. The CDR3 loop spans 14 amino acids. CDR1 SGDLS and CDR2 YYNGEE come from the germline V gene. Trimming cost V 0 bases and J 3 bases; bases outside gene matches: 0. Written as DNA, the CDR3 is TGTGCCAGCAGCGTAGGGGACAGGGGCTACGAGCAGTACTTC. Its translation: CASSVGDRGYEQYF.

V gene TRBV2 combines with J gene TRBJ1-5; possible D gene TRBD1, 5 bases. V lost 3 bases and J 6 bases, leaving 12 bases between the germline ends. There are 14 residues in the CDR3. CDR1 and CDR2 (germline): SNHLY, FYNNEI. In DNA form, the CDR3 reads TGTGCCAGCAGTGAGGGAGGGGCTGTTCAGCCCCAGCATTTT. Residues: CASSEGGAVQPQHF. Full variable domain (outside the CDR3, taken from reference TRBV2 and TRBJ1-5): EPEVTQTPSHQVTQMGQEVILRCVPISNHLYFYWYRQILGQKVEFLVSFYNNEISEKSEIFDDQFSVERPDGSNFTLKIRSTKLEDSAMYFCASSEGGAVQPQHFGDGTRLSIL.

The rearrangement links TRBV9 to TRBJ2-5, with D unclear. The CDR3 runs to 13 residues. Trimming removed 0 bases at V and 2 bases at J, with 5 bases between. Germline CDR1 and CDR2: SGDLS and YYNGEE. The CDR3, as DNA: TGTGCCAGCAGCGTAGAACAGCAAGAGACCCAGTACTTC. It specifies CASSVEQQETQYF.

The chain links TRBV19 to TRBJ1-4; D uncertain. CDR1 and CDR2 (germline): LNHDA, SQIVND (reference sequence). The CDR3 has 15 amino acids. Deletions cut 9 bases from V and 5 bases from J, with 19 bases between. The chain's CDR3 is CASAKEQTENEKLFF. CDR3 in DNA: TGTGCCAGCGCCAAGGAACAGACTGAAAATGAAAAACTGTTTTTT.

The chain combines TRBV10-3 with TRBJ1-3; no reliable D call. Germline-derived CDR1 and CDR2 are ENHRY and SYGVKD. The length of the CDR3 is 16 residues. V lost 3 bases and J 1 base, leaving 13 bases between the germline ends. As DNA, the CDR3 is TGTGCCATCAGTGAATTTCCGGGCGATTCTGGAAACACCATATATTTT. Translation gives CAISEFPGDSGNTIYF.